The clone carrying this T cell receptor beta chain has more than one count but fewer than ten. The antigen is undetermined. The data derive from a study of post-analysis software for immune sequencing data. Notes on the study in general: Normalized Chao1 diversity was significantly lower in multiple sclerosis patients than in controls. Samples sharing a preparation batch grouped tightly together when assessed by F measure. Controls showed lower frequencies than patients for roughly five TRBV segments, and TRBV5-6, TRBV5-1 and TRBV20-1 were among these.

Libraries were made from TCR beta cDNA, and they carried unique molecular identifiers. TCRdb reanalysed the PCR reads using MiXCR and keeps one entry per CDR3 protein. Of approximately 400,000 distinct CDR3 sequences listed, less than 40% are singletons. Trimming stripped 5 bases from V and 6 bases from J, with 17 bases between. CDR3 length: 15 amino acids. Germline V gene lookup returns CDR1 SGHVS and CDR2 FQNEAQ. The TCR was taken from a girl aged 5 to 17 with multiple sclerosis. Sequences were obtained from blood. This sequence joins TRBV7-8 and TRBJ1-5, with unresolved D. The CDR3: CASSAGSGGGQPQHF. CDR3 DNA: TGTGCCAGCAGCGCCGGATCTGGCGGAGGTCAGCCCCAGCATTTT.